The 2 T cell receptor beta chains given below trace back to one sample, sequenced in a study of blood T cells in healthy people across ages (dated by TCRdb to the mid-2010s). The protocol used for the library was 5' RACE. The data were produced on an Illumina HiSeq 2500. A second PCR of about 7 to 12 cycles was run with a J-beta primer mix and a sample-barcoded 5' primer. TCRdb took the public reads, trimmed them with fastp at Q25, ran MiXCR for clone calling and kept in-frame beta chains. Duplicate CDR3 protein sequences are folded into a single record with the most common DNA and genes. For this sample there are roughly 800,000 distinct CDR3 sequences; roughly 50% appear just once. The ten largest make up over 20% of the sample. Material for sequencing was blood. The receptors were gathered from a man aged 25 to 40 in good health.

The V gene is TRBV10-3, the J gene TRBJ2-7; 7 nucleotides agree with TRBD1. V shed 8 bases, J shed 5 bases, and the junction held 9 bases outside the gene matches. The CDR3 spans 13 residues. Germline CDR1 and CDR2: ENHRY and SYGVKD. CDR3 sequence (DNA): TGTGCCATCCTGACAGGGCTTAAGAACGAGCAGTACTTC. It is translated as CAILTGLKNEQYF.

The chain recombines TRBV2 with TRBJ2-7; 8 positions agree with TRBD1. The V gene end was trimmed by 6 bases and the J gene end by 2 bases; junction bases not matched to a gene: 15. The CDR3 loop spans 17 amino acids. In germline, CDR1 is SNHLY, CDR2 FYNNEI. CDR3 amino acids: CASRQGDQLGAPYEQYF. The CDR3 DNA reads TGTGCCAGCAGACAGGGGGATCAGCTCGGGGCCCCCTACGAGCAGTACTTC.